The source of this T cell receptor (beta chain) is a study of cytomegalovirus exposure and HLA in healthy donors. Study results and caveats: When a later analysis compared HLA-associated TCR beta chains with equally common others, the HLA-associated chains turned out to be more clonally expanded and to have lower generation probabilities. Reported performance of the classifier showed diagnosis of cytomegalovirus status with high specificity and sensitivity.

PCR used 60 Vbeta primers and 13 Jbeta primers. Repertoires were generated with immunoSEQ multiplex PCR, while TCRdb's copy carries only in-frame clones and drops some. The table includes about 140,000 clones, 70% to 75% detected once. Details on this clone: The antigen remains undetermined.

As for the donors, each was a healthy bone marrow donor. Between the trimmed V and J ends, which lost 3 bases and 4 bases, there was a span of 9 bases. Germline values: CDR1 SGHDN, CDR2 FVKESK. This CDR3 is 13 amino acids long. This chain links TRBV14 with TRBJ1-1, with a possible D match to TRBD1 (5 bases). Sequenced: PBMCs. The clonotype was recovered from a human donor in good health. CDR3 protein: CASSHQGFTEAFF. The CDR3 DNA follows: TGTGCCAGCAGCCATCAGGGTTTCACTGAAGCTTTCTTT.